Below are 17 T cell receptor beta chains sequenced from a single sample in a study of OX40 agonist ivuxolimab in advanced cancers. The protocol was immunoSEQ multiplex PCR, while the TCRdb copy is restricted to in-frame clones and leaves out a portion. The sample shows some 49,000 clones, 60% to 80% of them seen only once. This sample comprised CD4+ or CD8+ T cells sorted from blood, obtained in a trial of the OX40 agonist ivuxolimab. These receptors were obtained from an adult with an advanced solid tumor such as melanoma, head and neck, liver or kidney cancer.

The V and J genes are TRBV29-1 and TRBJ2-7; D is unresolved. CDR1 and CDR2 from the germline V gene are SQVTM and ANQGSEA. The V end was cut by 0 bases, the J end by 0 bases, with 3 bases between. This CDR3 is built from 12 residues. This chain's CDR3 is CSVEDNSYEQYF. The CDR3 nucleotides are TGCAGCGTTGAAGACAACTCCTACGAGCAGTACTTC.

The gene calls are TRBV5-1 and TRBJ2-6, with D tentatively TRBD2 (6 bases). The CDR3 covers 18 residues. Trimming removed 4 bases at V and 0 bases at J, with 17 bases between. Germline CDR1 reads SGHRS; CDR2 reads YFSETQ. CDR3 bases: TGCGCCAGCAGCCTCACCGGGACTTCCAGCTCTGGGGCCAACGTCCTGACTTTC. Protein sequence: CASSLTGTSSSGANVLTF.

The genes are TRBV19 and TRBJ1-5, with D unresolved. CDR3 length: 18 amino acids. The germline CDR1 and CDR2 sequences are LNHDA and SQIVND (reference sequence). Trimming left V 0 bases short and J 0 bases short, with 15 bases between. The CDR3 bases are TGTGCCAGTAGTATAGATGGTAGAGGGAGGTTTAGCAATCAGCCCCAGCATTTT. Encoded protein: CASSIDGRGRFSNQPQHF. Looking up the rest from reference TRBV19 and TRBJ1-5 gives the full variable domain: DGGITQSPKYLFRKEGQNVTLSCEQNLNHDAMYWYRQDPGQGLRLIYYSQIVNDFQKGDIAEGYSVSREKKESFPLTVTSAQKNPTAFYLCASSIDGRGRFSNQPQHFGDGTRLSIL.

This clone was observed a handful of times. This chain links TRBV7-2 with TRBJ2-7; no firm D call. The V end was cut by 5 bases, the J end by 6 bases, with 17 bases between. Germline V gene sequence: CDR1 SGHTA, CDR2 FQGNSA. The CDR3 is made up of 14 amino acids. CDR3: CASSQGVVRGEQYF. The CDR3 coding sequence is TGTGCCAGCAGCCAAGGTGTCGTTCGAGGCGAGCAGTACTTC.

This chain connects TRBV29-1 to TRBJ2-5; possibly TRBD2 for D (5 bases). Germline values: CDR1 SQVTM, CDR2 ANQGSEA. This CDR3 region has 14 residues. With 2 bases removed from V and 5 bases from J, the gap between germline ends came to 15 bases. In nucleotides, the CDR3 is TGCAGCGTTGAAAGGCCGGGGAACGTGGAGACCCAGTACTTC. This encodes CSVERPGNVETQYF.

V is TRBV5-5 and J is TRBJ2-5; D may be TRBD2 (6 bases). The CDR3 totals 15 residues. Germline lookup yields CDR1 SGHKS and CDR2 YYEKEE (reference sequence). Trimming pared 4 bases from V and 2 bases from J, leaving 15 bases between. The CDR3 region is CASSETSGGQETQYF. CDR3 sequence (DNA): TGTGCCAGCAGCGAGACCTCAGGAGGGCAAGAGACCCAGTACTTC.

The rearrangement links TRBV14 to TRBJ2-7; D possibly matches TRBD1 or TRBD2 (5 bases each). V shed 5 bases and J shed 2 bases, with 19 bases lying between them. Per germline, CDR1 SGHDN and CDR2 FVKESK. The CDR3 extends over 16 amino acids. The DNA for the CDR3 is TGTGCCAGCAGCAAAGGGGACGAGAGATTTGCCTACGAGCAGTACTTC. Translation gives CASSKGDERFAYEQYF.

CDR3 amino acids: CASSLTSGNQETQYF. CDR3 DNA: TGTGCCAGCAGTTTGACTAGCGGGAACCAAGAGACCCAGTACTTC. The chain joins TRBV5-4 to TRBJ2-5, with 11 positions matching TRBD2. V was clipped by 5 bases and J by 0 bases; unmatched bases: 3. CDR1 SGHNT and CDR2 YYREEE come from the germline V gene (reference sequence). The CDR3 extends over 15 amino acids.

V and J are TRBV6-6 and TRBJ1-2; D gene ambiguous. Germline lookup yields CDR1 MNHNY and CDR2 SVGAGI (reference sequence). The ends were cut back, 10 bases at V and 6 bases at J, with 18 bases in the middle. The CDR3 spans 13 residues. In nucleotides, the CDR3 is TGTGCCACCTCCGCGACGGACTTTGATGGCTACACCTTC. This codes for CATSATDFDGYTF.

The chain employs TRBV6-6 and TRBJ1-4, with a weak D call TRBD1 (5 bases). The germline gives CDR1 MNHNY, CDR2 SVGAGI (reference sequence). The CDR3 runs to 16 residues. Between the trimmed V and J ends, which lost 2 bases and 2 bases, there was a span of 12 bases. CDR3 residues: CASSYGGEGTNEKLFF. In DNA form, the CDR3 reads TGTGCCAGCAGTTACGGGGGGGAAGGTACTAATGAAAAACTGTTTTTT.

This chain connects TRBV12-5 to TRBJ2-7, with 7 bases matching TRBD2. CDR3 length equals 16 residues. After removal of 3 bases from V and 1 base from J, the junction contained 9 bases not matched to a gene. Germline CDR1 is LGHNT and CDR2 is FRNRAP. The CDR3 region has the DNA TGTGCTAGTGGTTTAGGTGCGGGAGAGGTTTCCTACGAGCAGTACTTC. This encodes CASGLGAGEVSYEQYF. The variable domain in full, completed from reference TRBV12-5 and TRBJ2-7, reads DARVTQTPRHKVTEMGQEVTMRCQPILGHNTVFWYRQTMMQGLELLAYFRNRAPLDDSGMPKDRFSAEMPDATLATLKIQPSEPRDSAVYFCASGLGAGEVSYEQYFGPGTRLTVT.

This clone was seen more than once but under ten times. The chain combines TRBV9 with TRBJ1-1; the D is unclear. V was pared by 3 bases and J by 4 bases, with 4 bases between. CDR3 length: 11 amino acids. From germline, CDR1 is SGDLS and CDR2 YYNGEE. The CDR3 spells CASSAVTEAFF. The DNA for the CDR3 is TGTGCCAGCAGCGCTGTCACTGAAGCTTTCTTT.

The V gene is TRBV5-5, the J gene TRBJ1-5; the D gene is possibly TRBD1 (5 bases). There are 14 residues in the CDR3. V shed 4 bases and J shed 4 bases, with 12 bases lying between them. Germline lookup yields CDR1 SGHKS and CDR2 YYEKEE (reference sequence). The CDR3 here is CASSGGGRNQPQHF. Written as DNA, the CDR3 is TGTGCCAGCAGCGGGGGTGGGAGGAATCAGCCCCAGCATTTT.

V is TRBV5-1 and J is TRBJ1-1; D may be TRBD1 (6 bases). Trimming cost V 2 bases and J 7 bases, with 12 bases left between them. The germline V gene has CDR1 SGHRS and CDR2 YFSETQ. The CDR3 has 13 residues. The CDR3 nucleotides are TGCGCCAGCAGCTTCGGACAGACTGATGAAGCTTTCTTT. Translated, it gives CASSFGQTDEAFF.

The chain uses TRBV7-2 and TRBJ2-5; 12 bases line up with TRBD2. The J call is doubtful: the DNA matches TRBJ2-7 better. The CDR3 length is 16 residues. From germline, CDR1 is SGHTA and CDR2 FQGNSA. For the CDR3, the DNA is TGTGCCAGCAGCTTAGAGCTAGCGGGAGGGTGGTACGAGCAGTACTTC. The encoded protein is CASSLELAGGWYEQYF.

This clone was observed a few times. V and J are TRBV5-5 and TRBJ1-2; 7 nucleotides align to TRBD1. The trim removed 3 bases at V and 7 bases at J, leaving 6 bases unmatched. The CDR3 spans 13 residues. CDR1 is SGHKS and CDR2 is YYEKEE in the germline V gene (reference sequence). CDR3 region: CASSSDRVIGYTF. In DNA, the CDR3 is TGTGCCAGCAGCTCCGACAGGGTTATTGGCTACACCTTC.

The V gene is TRBV18, the J gene TRBJ2-3, with D uncertain. Germline values: CDR1 KGHSH, CDR2 LQKENI. The V gene lost 0 bases and the J gene lost 2 bases, with 12 bases spanning the gap. CDR3 length: 16 amino acids. CDR3 sequence: CASSPPATSYTDTQYF. Here the CDR3 DNA reads TGTGCCAGCTCACCACCTGCGACATCATACACAGATACGCAGTATTTT.